The clone carrying this TCR beta chain was seen at least ten times. V was pared by 1 base and J by 3 bases, with 12 bases between. The V gene's germline CDR1 is DFQATT and CDR2 SNEGSKA (reference sequence). CDR3 length: 14 residues. Noted time point: patch test 2, 6 weeks after DPC sensitization. Treatment given: therapeutic diphenylcyclopropenone sensitization with weekly scalp DPC. TCRdb re-analysed the RACE reads in MiXCR, keeping a single row per CDR3 protein. The repertoire holds around 360,000 distinct CDR3 sequences, with about 6% as singletons. This sample stems from a study of human T cells and chemical hapten exposure.

V usage is TRBV20-1 and J usage is TRBJ1-1, with unresolved D. Sample: whole blood, taken in connection with sensitization to the hapten diphenylcyclopropenone (DPC). The TCR sequence derives from a woman under 30 with alopecia areata. Some clones in this sample may be carry-over from other donors' samples. The CDR3 bases are TGCAGTGCTAGAGGTGGAGGCCGGGACACTGAAGCTTTCTTT. Translating gives CSARGGGRDTEAFF.